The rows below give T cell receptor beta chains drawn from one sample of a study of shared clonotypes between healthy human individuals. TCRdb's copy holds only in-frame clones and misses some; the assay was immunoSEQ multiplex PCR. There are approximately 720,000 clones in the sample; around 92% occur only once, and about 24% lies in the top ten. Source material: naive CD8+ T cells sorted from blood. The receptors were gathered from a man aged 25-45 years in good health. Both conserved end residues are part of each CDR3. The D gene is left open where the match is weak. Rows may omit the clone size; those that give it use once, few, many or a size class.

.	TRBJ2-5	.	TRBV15	CATSSWGARETQYF	TGTGCCACCAGTTCGTGGGGGGCCCGGGAGACCCAGTACTTC
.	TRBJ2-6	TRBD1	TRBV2	CASRGQGAVSGANVLTF	TGTGCCAGCAGGGGACAGGGGGCGGTCTCTGGGGCCAACGTCCTGACTTTC
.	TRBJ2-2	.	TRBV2	CASITVRGGNTGELFF	TGTGCCAGCATCACCGTTAGAGGTGGGAACACCGGGGAGCTGTTTTTT
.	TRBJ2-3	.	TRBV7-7	CASSPGLPDTQYF	TGTGCCAGCAGCCCAGGACTTCCAGATACGCAGTATTTT
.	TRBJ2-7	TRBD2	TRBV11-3	CASSFGTSGEQYF	TGTGCCAGCAGCTTCGGGACTAGTGGTGAGCAGTACTTC
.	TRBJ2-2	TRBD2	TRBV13	CASSWTSGRANTGELFF	TGTGCCAGCAGCTGGACTAGCGGGAGGGCGAACACCGGGGAGCTGTTTTTT
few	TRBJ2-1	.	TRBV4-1	CASSLRGRAGEQFF	TGCGCCAGCAGCCTTAGGGGGAGGGCGGGCGAGCAGTTCTTC
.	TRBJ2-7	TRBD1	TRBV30	CAWGTGNEQYF	TGTGCCTGGGGGACAGGGAACGAGCAGTACTTC
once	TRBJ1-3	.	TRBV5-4	CASSFRTGNTIYF	TGTGCCAGCAGCTTTAGGACGGGAAACACCATATATTTT
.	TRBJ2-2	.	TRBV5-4	CASSLGGTGELFF	TGTGCCAGCAGCTTGGGGGGGACCGGGGAGCTGTTTTTT
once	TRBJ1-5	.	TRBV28	CASSYEHQPQHF	TGTGCCAGCAGCTATGAACATCAGCCCCAGCATTTT
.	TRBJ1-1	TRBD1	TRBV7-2	CASSSDRATEAFF	TGTGCCAGCAGTTCGGACAGGGCCACTGAAGCTTTCTTT
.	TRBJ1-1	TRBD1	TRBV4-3	CASSLGQGMNTEAFF	TGCGCCAGCAGCCTCGGACAGGGGATGAACACTGAAGCTTTCTTT
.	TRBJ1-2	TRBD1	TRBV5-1	CASSDGQDSANYGYTF	TGCGCCAGCAGCGACGGACAGGACTCTGCTAACTATGGCTACACCTTC
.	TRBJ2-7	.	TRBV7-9	CASSRSGTGGIYTYEQYF	TGTGCCAGCAGCCGATCCGGGACTGGAGGAATTTATACCTACGAGCAGTACTTC
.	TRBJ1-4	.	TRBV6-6	CASSPGTGWEKLFF	TGTGCCAGCAGCCCCGGAACAGGGTGGGAAAAACTGTTTTTT
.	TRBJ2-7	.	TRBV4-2	CASSQERGTSYEQYF	TGTGCCAGCAGCCAAGAGCGAGGCACCTCCTACGAGCAGTACTTC
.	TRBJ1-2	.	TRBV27	CASSLKGGTAYGYTF	TGTGCCAGCAGTTTAAAGGGCGGCACCGCATATGGCTACACCTTC
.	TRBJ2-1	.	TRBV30	CAWSLIGLGLDEQFF	TGTGCCTGGAGTTTAATTGGCCTAGGGTTGGATGAGCAGTTCTTC
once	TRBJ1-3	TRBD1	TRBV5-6	CASSSPGQGVISGNTIYF	TGTGCCAGCAGCTCGCCCGGACAGGGGGTGATCTCTGGAAACACCATATATTTT
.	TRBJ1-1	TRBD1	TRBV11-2	CASSSLSDRGLWGSEAFF	TGTGCCAGCAGCTCTCTCTCGGACAGGGGGCTCTGGGGCTCTGAAGCTTTCTTT
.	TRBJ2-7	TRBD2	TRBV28	CASSSLLRTSGRGVYEQYF	TGTGCCAGCAGTTCCCTCCTCCGGACTAGCGGGAGGGGGGTCTACGAGCAGTACTTC
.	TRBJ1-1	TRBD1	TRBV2	CARQGASNPEAFF	TGTGCCAGGCAGGGGGCGAGCAATCCTGAAGCTTTCTTT
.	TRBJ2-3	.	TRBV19	CASSSTLYTDTQYF	TGTGCCAGTAGTTCAACGTTATACACAGATACGCAGTATTTT
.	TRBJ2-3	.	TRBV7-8	CASSLVGSTDTQYF	TGTGCCAGCAGCTTAGTCGGAAGCACAGATACGCAGTATTTT
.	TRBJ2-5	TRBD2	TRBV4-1	CASSQVAGGQETQYF	TGCGCCAGCAGCCAAGTCGCGGGAGGGCAGGAGACCCAGTACTTC
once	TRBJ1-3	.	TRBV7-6	CASSFLRESDTIYF	TGTGCCAGCAGCTTCCTCAGGGAATCGGACACCATATATTTT
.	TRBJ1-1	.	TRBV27	CASTPLGNTEAFF	TGTGCCAGCACCCCCCTAGGGAACACTGAAGCTTTCTTT
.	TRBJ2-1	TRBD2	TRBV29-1	CSVLLADYNEQFF	TGCAGCGTTCTTCTAGCGGATTACAATGAGCAGTTCTTC
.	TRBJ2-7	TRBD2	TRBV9	CASSVGVGREYEQYF	TGTGCCAGCAGCGTAGGGGTCGGGAGGGAATACGAGCAGTACTTC
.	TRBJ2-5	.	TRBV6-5	CASSYSGRTLQETQYF	TGTGCCAGCAGTTACAGTGGCAGGACCCTCCAAGAGACCCAGTACTTC
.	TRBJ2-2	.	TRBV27	CASNGGGGELFF	TGTGCCAGCAACGGTGGAGGCGGGGAGCTGTTTTTT
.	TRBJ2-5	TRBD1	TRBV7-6	CASSLLGGQGAETQYF	TGTGCCAGCAGCTTATTAGGAGGACAGGGGGCCGAGACCCAGTACTTC
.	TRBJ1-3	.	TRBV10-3	CAISELAQFSGNTIYF	TGTGCCATCAGTGAATTAGCTCAGTTCTCTGGAAACACCATATATTTT
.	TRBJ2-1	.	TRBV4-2	CASSQGPDRQFF	TGTGCCAGCAGCCAAGGCCCGGATCGGCAGTTCTTC
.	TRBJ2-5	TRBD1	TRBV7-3	CASSPGRGPQETQYF	TGTGCCAGCAGCCCAGGCAGGGGGCCCCAAGAGACCCAGTACTTC
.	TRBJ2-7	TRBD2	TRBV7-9	CASSSGTSGAYEQYF	TGTGCCAGCAGCAGCGGGACTAGCGGAGCCTACGAGCAGTACTTC
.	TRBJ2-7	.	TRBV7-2	CASSPRAPGVGEQYF	TGTGCCAGCAGCCCCAGGGCGCCCGGCGTTGGAGAGCAGTACTTC
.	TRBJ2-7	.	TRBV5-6	CASSLDGGDEQYF	TGTGCCAGCAGCTTGGACGGTGGGGACGAGCAGTACTTC
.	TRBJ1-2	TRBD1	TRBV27	CASSLGTGGPRTYGYTF	TGTGCCAGCAGTTTAGGGACAGGGGGCCCGCGAACCTATGGCTACACCTTC
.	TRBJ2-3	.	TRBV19	CASSLLGTDTQYF	TGTGCCAGTAGTTTGTTAGGGACAGATACGCAGTATTTT
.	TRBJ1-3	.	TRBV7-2	CASLERGTGNTIYF	TGTGCCAGTCTAGAGCGGGGTACTGGAAACACCATATATTTT
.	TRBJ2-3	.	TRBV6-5	CASSYGPSTDTQYF	TGTGCCAGCAGTTACGGACCTAGCACAGATACGCAGTATTTT
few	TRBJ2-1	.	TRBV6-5	CASSYSTDNEQFF	TGTGCCAGCAGTTACTCGACAGACAATGAGCAGTTCTTC
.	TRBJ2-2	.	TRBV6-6	CASSYRWEQAGELFF	TGTGCCAGCAGTTACAGGTGGGAACAGGCCGGGGAGCTGTTTTTT
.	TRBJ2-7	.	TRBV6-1	CASSDVRGWYEQYF	TGTGCCAGCAGTGACGTTCGGGGTTGGTACGAGCAGTACTTC
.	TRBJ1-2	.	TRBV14	CASSQRGLSYTF	TGTGCCAGCAGCCAACGGGGATTAAGCTACACCTTC
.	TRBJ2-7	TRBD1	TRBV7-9	CASSAIGTGVGEQYF	TGTGCCAGCAGCGCAATCGGGACAGGGGTTGGCGAGCAGTACTTC
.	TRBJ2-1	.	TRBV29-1	CSARAAAVGEQFF	TGCAGCGCCCGGGCGGCCGCGGTTGGAGAGCAGTTCTTC
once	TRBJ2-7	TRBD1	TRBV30	CAWSPGQGAYEQYF	TGTGCCTGGAGTCCGGGACAGGGAGCCTACGAGCAGTACTTC